This paragraph reports one T cell receptor beta chain. This clonotype was detected a few times. This clone's antigen is unknown. No base quality values were provided; no much bigger clone lies one nucleotide off. The data were produced on an Illumina HiSeq 1500. TCRdb handled the public reads itself, with Q25 trimming in fastp and clone calling in MiXCR, and kept productive beta chains. Rows merge per CDR3 protein into single entries with the most common DNA and genes. This sample gives about 830,000 distinct CDR3 sequences in total; around a third of them show up just once. Roughly 12% of the sample rests with the top ten. The entry originates in a study of T cell repertoires in cytomegalovirus infection (dated by TCRdb to the late 2010s). With respect to the entire study: Alongside well-studied HLA-B-restricted epitopes, the peptide stimulations were aimed at recently identified HLA-C-restricted CMV epitopes, whose presentation resists viral immunomodulation. The HLA type of each donor mattered for the analysis, because public TCR beta signatures pointed to carriage of CMV infection along with the matching HLA type.

According to the study, the label for this sample's treatment or condition signals: in vitro stimulation with specific CMV peptide epitopes to enrich CMV-specific T cells. Points the paper makes about the study in general: In both this cohort and an independent roughly 330-donor cohort, the cumulative frequency of public TCR beta family members distinguished carriers of CMV infection plus the relevant HLA type. The ex vivo response was dominated by HLA-C-restricted CMV-specific TCR beta clonotypes, which also provided the single most frequent clonotype in two of eight donors.

The junction shows trimming of 7 bases on V and 1 base on J, plus 9 bases between the germline ends. CDR1 is given as MNHNY and CDR2 as SVGAGI, both from the germline V gene (reference sequence). From its cysteine to its phenylalanine, the CDR3 spans 13 amino acids. Only CDR3 DNA is held: 39 bases, read in frame from base 1. The sequence is built from TRBV6-6 and TRBJ2-3, with the D gene not clear enough to name. The input for sequencing was cultured CD8+ T cells from PBMCs, taken from culture after CMV antigen stimulation. The origin of this receptor is a human donor in good health (CMV status not recorded). Some clones in this sample may be carry-over from other donors' samples. The CDR3 has the sequence CASTLTGTDTQYF. DNA sequence: TGTGCCAGCACCCTGACGGGCACAGATACGCAGTATTTT.